In this sample, the clone carrying this T cell receptor (beta chain) turned up a few times. These data come from a study of T-cell memory formation after mild COVID-19. In TCRdb, the 5' RACE reads were re-called with MiXCR into one record per CDR3 protein. The top ten clones hold approximately 1.5% of a sample with tens of thousands of distinct CDR3 sequences, roughly 7% of them seen once. The sequence came from a man aged 18 to 30 who had mild COVID-19 (a few samples of this study predate the infection). Cell type and time point are not known. The sample taken for sequencing was PBMCs or a T cell subset sorted from them (not recorded which).

CDR3 amino acids: CASSSTSGAFYEQYF. CDR3 nucleotides: TGTGCCAGCAGCTCAACTAGCGGGGCTTTCTACGAGCAGTACTTC. The chain carries TRBV7-2 and TRBJ2-7; 10 nucleotides align to TRBD2. The CDR3 is 15 residues long. Germline assignment: CDR1 SGHTA and CDR2 FQGNSA. Trimming took 4 bases from V and 3 from J; bases not matched to a gene: 6. The full variable domain, its missing parts supplied by reference TRBV7-2 and TRBJ2-7, is GAGVSQSPSNKVTEKGKDVELRCDPISGHTALYWYRQSLGQGLEFLIYFQGNSAPDKSGLPSDRFSAERTGGSVSTLTIQRTQQEDSAVYLCASSSTSGAFYEQYFGPGTRLTVT.